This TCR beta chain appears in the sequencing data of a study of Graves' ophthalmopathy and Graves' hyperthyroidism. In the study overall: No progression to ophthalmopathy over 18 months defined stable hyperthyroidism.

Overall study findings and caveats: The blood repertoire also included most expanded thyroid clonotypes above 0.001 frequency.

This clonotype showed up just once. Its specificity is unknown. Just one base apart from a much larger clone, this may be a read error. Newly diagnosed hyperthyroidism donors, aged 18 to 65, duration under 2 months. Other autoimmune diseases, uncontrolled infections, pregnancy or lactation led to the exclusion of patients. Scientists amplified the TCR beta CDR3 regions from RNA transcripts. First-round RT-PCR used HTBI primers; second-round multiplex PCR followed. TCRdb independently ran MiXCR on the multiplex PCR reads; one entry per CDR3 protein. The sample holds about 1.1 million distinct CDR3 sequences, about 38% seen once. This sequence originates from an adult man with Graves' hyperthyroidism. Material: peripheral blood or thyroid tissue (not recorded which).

The CDR3 DNA is TGCAGCGTTGAAGAGGACAGTGGAGAGTCCTACGGGCAGTACTTC. This encodes CSVEEDSGESYGQYF. This chain connects TRBV29-1 to TRBJ2-7, with D perhaps matching TRBD1 (6 bases). Germline V gene data show CDR1 as SQVTM and CDR2 as ANQGSEA. The CDR3 is 15 amino acids.